This T cell receptor beta chain is drawn from a study of cytomegalovirus exposure and HLA in healthy donors. The wider study: For the roughly 400 genotyped donors, 75% to 90% fell within the Caucasian-associated ancestry cluster.

PCR primers comprised 60 Vbeta and 13 Jbeta primers. Sequencing was performed with immunoSEQ multiplex PCR; in TCRdb, only in-frame clones are kept and a portion is missing. Its table lists more than 110,000 clones. The sample consisted of PBMCs. The TCR originated in a middle-aged man in good health and CMV-seronegative.

The CDR3 here is CASSEVGQGAFNTGELFF. The CDR3 bases are TGTGCCAGCAGTGAAGTTGGACAGGGGGCTTTTAACACCGGGGAGCTGTTTTTT. The chain joins TRBV6-1 to TRBJ2-2; 11 bases match TRBD1. The J segment lost 2 bases and the V segment lost 1 base, leaving 6 bases of the junction unmatched. The CDR3 is made up of 18 amino acids. Germline V gene sequence: CDR1 MNHNS, CDR2 SASEGT.